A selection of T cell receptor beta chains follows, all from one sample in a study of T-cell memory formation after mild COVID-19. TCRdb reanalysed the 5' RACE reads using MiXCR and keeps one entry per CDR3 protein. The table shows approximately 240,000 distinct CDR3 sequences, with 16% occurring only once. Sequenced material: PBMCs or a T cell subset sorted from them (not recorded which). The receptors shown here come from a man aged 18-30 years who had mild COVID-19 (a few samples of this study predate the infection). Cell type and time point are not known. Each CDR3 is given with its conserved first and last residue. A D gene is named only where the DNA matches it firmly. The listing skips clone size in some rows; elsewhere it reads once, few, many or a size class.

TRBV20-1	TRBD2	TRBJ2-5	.	CSAHAGGGETQYF	TGCAGTGCCCACGCTGGGGGAGGGGAGACCCAGTACTTC
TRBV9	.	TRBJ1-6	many	CASSVAATRYNSPLHF	TGTGCCAGCAGCGTAGCGGCCACCCGATATAATTCACCCCTCCACTTT
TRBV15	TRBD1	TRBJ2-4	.	CATSRDRSDIQYF	TGTGCCACCAGCAGGGACAGGTCTGACATTCAGTACTTC
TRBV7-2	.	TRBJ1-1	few	CASSLGGVTEAFF	TGTGCCAGCAGCTTAGGGGGGGTGACTGAAGCTTTCTTT
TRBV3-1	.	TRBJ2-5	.	CASSPSTMETQYF	TGTGCCAGCAGCCCATCCACGATGGAGACCCAGTACTTC
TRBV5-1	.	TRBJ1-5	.	CASSLTGAGHQPQHF	TGCGCCAGCAGCTTAACTGGGGCCGGACATCAGCCCCAGCATTTT
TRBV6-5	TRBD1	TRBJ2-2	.	CASNAQGATGELFF	TGTGCCAGCAACGCGCAGGGGGCCACCGGGGAGCTGTTTTTT
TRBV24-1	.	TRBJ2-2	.	CATSDGPRNTGELFF	TGTGCCACCAGTGATGGACCGAGGAACACCGGGGAGCTGTTTTTT
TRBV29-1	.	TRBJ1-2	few	CSADRWGVEGYTF	TGCAGCGCCGATCGATGGGGAGTAGAGGGCTACACCTTC
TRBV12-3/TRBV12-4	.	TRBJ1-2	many	CASSRDGNYGYTF	TGTGCCAGCAGTCGGGACGGTAACTATGGCTACACCTTC
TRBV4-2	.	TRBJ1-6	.	CASSRLGRDNSPLHF	TGTGCCAGCAGCCGCCTCGGGAGGGATAATTCACCCCTCCACTTT
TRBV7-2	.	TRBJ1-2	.	CASSSSRDGGYTF	TGTGCCAGCAGCTCGTCCAGGGACGGAGGCTACACCTTC
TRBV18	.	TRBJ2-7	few	CASSAVTRSANEQYF	TGTGCCAGCTCAGCCGTGACTCGTTCCGCTAACGAGCAGTACTTC
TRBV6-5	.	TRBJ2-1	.	CASSYRHRRFF	TGTGCCAGCAGTTATAGGCACCGTCGGTTCTTC
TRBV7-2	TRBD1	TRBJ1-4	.	CASSTRQGSNEKLFF	TGTGCCAGCAGCACGAGACAGGGCTCTAATGAAAAACTGTTTTTT
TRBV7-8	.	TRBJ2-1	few	CASSFRVYNEQFF	TGTGCCAGCAGCTTCCGAGTCTACAATGAGCAGTTCTTC
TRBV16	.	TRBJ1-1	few	CASSRPGTPNTEAFF	TGTGCCAGCAGCCGCCCCGGGACACCGAACACTGAAGCTTTCTTT
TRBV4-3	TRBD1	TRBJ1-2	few	CASSQTGGGGYTF	TGCGCCAGCAGCCAGACAGGGGGCGGTGGCTACACCTTC